The clone carrying this T cell receptor (beta chain) was seen a handful of times. The entry originates in a study of CD4 and CD8 cells across lung adenocarcinoma regions. Donors had localized lung adenocarcinoma, a non-small cell lung cancer. TCRdb re-analysed the PCR reads in MiXCR, keeping a single row per CDR3 protein. The sample carries thousands of distinct CDR3 sequences, around half recorded once. The CDR3 totals 13 residues. Germline V CDR1 and CDR2: SGHNT, YENEEA. V lost 3 bases and J lost 13, with 16 bases in between. This rearrangement joins TRBV11-3 to TRBJ2-4; D possibly corresponds to TRBD1 (5 bases). The sample was CD8+ T cells from the center of a lung tumor. This TCR came from a female donor with lung adenocarcinoma. The CD4 and CD8 labels of this study may be unreliable. The DNA of the CDR3 is TGTGCCAGCAGCTTCAGCAGGGTTGACACCCAGTACTTC. Translation gives CASSFSRVDTQYF.